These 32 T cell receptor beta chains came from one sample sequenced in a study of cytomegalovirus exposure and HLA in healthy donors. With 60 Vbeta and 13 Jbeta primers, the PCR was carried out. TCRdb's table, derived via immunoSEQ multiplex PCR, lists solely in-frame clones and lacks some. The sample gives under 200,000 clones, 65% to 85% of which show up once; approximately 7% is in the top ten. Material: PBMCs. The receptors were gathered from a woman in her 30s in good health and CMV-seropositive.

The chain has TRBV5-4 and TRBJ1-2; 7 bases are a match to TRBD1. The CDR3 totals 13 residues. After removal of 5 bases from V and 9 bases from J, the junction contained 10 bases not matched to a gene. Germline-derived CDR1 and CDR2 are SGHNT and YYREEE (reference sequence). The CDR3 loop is CASSFDRVECYTF. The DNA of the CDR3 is TGTGCCAGCAGTTTCGACAGGGTTGAATGCTACACCTTC.

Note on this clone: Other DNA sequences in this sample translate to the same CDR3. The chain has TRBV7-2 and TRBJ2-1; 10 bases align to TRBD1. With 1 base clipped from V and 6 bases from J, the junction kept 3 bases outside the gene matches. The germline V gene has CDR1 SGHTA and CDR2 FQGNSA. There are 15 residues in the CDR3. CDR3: CASSLVGTGANEQFF. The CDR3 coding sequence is TGTGCCAGCAGCTTAGTAGGGACAGGGGCCAATGAGCAGTTCTTC. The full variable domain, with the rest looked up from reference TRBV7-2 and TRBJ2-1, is GAGVSQSPSNKVTEKGKDVELRCDPISGHTALYWYRQSLGQGLEFLIYFQGNSAPDKSGLPSDRFSAERTGGSVSTLTIQRTQQEDSAVYLCASSLVGTGANEQFFGPGTRLTVL.

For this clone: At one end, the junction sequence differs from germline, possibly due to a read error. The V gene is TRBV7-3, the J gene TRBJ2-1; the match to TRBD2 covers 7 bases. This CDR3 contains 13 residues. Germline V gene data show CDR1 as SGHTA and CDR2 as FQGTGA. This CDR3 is CASSVTSYTEQFF. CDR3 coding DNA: TGTGCCAGCAGTGTGACTAGCTACACTGAGCAGTTCTTC.

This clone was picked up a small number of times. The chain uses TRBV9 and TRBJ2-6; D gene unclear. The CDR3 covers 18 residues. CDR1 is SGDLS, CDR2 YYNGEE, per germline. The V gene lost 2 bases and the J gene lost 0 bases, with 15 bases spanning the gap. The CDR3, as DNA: TGTGCCAGCAGCGTTCAACTTTTTACGGGCTCTGGGGCCAACGTCCTGACTTTC. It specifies CASSVQLFTGSGANVLTF.

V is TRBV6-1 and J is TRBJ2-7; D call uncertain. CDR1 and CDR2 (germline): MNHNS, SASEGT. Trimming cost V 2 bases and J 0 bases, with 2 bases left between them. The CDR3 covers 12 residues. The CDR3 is CASSEHSYEQYF. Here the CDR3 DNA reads TGTGCCAGCAGTGAACACTCCTACGAGCAGTACTTC.

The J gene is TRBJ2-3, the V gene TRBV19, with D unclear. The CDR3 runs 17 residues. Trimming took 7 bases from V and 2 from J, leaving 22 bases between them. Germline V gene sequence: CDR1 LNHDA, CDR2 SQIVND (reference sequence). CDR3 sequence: CASTRTDTDFHTDTQYF. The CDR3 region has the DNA TGTGCCAGTACCCGTACCGATACCGACTTTCACACAGATACGCAGTATTTT.

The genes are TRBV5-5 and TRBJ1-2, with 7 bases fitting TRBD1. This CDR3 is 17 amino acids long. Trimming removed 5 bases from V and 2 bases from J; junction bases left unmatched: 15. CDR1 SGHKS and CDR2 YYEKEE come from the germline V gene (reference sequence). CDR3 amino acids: CASRSGTDYLPNYGYTF. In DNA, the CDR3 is TGTGCCAGCAGATCCGGGACAGACTATCTCCCCAACTATGGCTACACCTTC.

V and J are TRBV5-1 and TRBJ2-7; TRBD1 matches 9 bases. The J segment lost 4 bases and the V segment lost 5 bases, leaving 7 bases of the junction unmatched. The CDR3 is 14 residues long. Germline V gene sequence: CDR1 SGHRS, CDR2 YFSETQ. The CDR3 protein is CASRQTQGAYEQYF. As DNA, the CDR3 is TGCGCCAGCAGGCAAACACAGGGGGCGTACGAGCAGTACTTC.

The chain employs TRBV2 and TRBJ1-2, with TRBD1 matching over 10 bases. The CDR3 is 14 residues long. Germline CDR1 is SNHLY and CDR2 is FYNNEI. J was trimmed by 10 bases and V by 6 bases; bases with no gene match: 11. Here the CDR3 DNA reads TGTGCCAGCAGAACGACAGGGGGCGCGGGTGTCTACACCTTC. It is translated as CASRTTGGAGVYTF.

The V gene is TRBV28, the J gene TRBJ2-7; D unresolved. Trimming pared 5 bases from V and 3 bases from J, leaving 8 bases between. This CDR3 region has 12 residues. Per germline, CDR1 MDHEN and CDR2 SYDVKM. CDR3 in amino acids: CASSQSRYEQYF. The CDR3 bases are TGTGCCAGCAGTCAAAGCCGCTACGAGCAGTACTTC.

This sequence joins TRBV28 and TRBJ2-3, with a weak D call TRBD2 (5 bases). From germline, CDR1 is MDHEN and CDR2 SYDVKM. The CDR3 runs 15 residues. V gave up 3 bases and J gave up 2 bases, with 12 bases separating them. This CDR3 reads CASSLFGESTDTQYF. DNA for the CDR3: TGTGCCAGCAGTTTGTTCGGGGAATCCACAGATACGCAGTATTTT.

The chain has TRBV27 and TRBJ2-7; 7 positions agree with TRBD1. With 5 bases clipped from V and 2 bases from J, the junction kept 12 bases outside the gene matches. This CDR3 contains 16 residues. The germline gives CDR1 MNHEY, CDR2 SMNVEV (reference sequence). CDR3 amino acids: CASSASQGPLTYEQYF. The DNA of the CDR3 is TGTGCCAGCAGTGCCTCACAGGGGCCGTTAACCTACGAGCAGTACTTC.

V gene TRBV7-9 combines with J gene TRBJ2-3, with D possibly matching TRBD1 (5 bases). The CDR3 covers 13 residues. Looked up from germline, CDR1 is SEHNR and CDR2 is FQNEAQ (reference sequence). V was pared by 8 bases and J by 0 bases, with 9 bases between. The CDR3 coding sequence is TGTGCCAGCGGGGCTTCTAGCACAGATACGCAGTATTTT. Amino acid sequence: CASGASSTDTQYF.

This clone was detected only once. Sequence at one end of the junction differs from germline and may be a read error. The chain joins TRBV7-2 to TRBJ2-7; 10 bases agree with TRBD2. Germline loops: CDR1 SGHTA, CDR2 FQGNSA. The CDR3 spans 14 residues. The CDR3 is CASSVAGGHYEQYF. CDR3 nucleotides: TGTGCCAGCAGCGTAGCGGGGGGTCACTACGAGCAGTACTTC.

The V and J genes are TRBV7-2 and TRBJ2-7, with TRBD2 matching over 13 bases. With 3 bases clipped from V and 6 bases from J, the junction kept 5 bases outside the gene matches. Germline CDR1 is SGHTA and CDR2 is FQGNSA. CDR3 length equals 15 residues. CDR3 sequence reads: CASSLLGLAGAEQYF. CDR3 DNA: TGTGCCAGCAGCTTGCTCGGACTAGCGGGGGCCGAGCAGTACTTC. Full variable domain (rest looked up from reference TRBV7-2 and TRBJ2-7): GAGVSQSPSNKVTEKGKDVELRCDPISGHTALYWYRQSLGQGLEFLIYFQGNSAPDKSGLPSDRFSAERTGGSVSTLTIQRTQQEDSAVYLCASSLLGLAGAEQYFGPGTRLTVT.

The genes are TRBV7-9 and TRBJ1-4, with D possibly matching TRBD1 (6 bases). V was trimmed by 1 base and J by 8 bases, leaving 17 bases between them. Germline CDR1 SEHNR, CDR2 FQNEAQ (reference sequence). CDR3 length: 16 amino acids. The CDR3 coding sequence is TGTGCCAGCAGCTTAGGACAGGTTAACCTAGGGGAAAAACTGTTTTTT. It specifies CASSLGQVNLGEKLFF.

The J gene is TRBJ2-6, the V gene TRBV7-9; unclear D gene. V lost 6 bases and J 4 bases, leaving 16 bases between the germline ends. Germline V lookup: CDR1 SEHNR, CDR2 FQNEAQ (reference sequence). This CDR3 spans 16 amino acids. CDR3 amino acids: CASRHTSEAGANVLTF. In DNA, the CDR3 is TGTGCCAGCAGGCACACCTCCGAGGCGGGGGCCAACGTCCTGACTTTC.

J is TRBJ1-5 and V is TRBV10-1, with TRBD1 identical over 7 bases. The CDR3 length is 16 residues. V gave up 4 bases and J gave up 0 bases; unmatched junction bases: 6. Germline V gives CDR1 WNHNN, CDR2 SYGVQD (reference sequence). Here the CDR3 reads CASSAQGEISNQPQHF. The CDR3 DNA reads TGCGCCAGCAGTGCTCAGGGGGAGATTAGCAATCAGCCCCAGCATTTT.

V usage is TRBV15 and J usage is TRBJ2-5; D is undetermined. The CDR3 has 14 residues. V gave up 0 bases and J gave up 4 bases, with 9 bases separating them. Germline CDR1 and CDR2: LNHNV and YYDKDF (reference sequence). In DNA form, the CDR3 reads TGTGCCACCAGCAGAGATGGTAACTCAGAGACCCAGTACTTC. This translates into CATSRDGNSETQYF.

For the CDR3, the DNA is TGTGCCAGCAGCCTAGCGGGGGGGTTGTCGACCCAGTACTTC. It codes for CASSLAGGLSTQYF. The chain carries TRBV7-3 and TRBJ2-5, with 12 positions matching TRBD2. CDR1 is SGHTA, CDR2 FQGTGA, per germline. V was clipped by 5 bases and J by 7 bases; unmatched bases: 5. This CDR3 region has 14 residues.

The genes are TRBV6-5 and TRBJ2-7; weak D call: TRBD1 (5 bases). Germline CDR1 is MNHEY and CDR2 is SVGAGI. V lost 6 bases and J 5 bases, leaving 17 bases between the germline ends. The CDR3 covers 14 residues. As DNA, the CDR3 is TGTGCCAGCAGGAGACTTGGGGCCGCTCACGAGCAGTACTTC. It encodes CASRRLGAAHEQYF.

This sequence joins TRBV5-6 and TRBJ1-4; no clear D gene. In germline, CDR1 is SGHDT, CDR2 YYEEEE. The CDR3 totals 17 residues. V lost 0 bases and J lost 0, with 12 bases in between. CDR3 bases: TGTGCCAGCAGCTTGGAGCGGGCAGTCACAACTAATGAAAAACTGTTTTTT. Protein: CASSLERAVTTNEKLFF.

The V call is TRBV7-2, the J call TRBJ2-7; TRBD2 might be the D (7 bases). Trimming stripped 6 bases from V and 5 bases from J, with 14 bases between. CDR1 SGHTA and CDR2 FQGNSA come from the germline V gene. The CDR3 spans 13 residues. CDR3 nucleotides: TGTGCCAGCAGTAAAAAGGGGGGGAACGAGCAGTACTTC. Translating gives CASSKKGGNEQYF.

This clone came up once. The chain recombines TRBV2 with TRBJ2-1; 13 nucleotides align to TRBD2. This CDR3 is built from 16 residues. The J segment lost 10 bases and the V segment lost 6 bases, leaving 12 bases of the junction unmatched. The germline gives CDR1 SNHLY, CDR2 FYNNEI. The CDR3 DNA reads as TGTGCCAGCAGGCGGCCGGGACTAGCGGGGAAATTGGAGCAGTTCTTC. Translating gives CASRRPGLAGKLEQFF.

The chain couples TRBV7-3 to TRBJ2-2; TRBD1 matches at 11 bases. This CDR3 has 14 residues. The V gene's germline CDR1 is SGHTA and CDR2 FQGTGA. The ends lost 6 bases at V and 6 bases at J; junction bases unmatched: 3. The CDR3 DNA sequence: TGTGCCAGCAGTCGGACAGGGGGCTCCGGGGAGCTGTTTTTT. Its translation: CASSRTGGSGELFF.

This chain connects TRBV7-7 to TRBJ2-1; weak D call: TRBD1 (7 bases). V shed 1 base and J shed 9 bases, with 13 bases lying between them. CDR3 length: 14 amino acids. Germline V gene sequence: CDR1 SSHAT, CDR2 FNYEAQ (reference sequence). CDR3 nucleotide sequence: TGTGCCAGCAGCTTAGGAGGGCAGGGGGGTGAGCAGTTCTTC. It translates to CASSLGGQGGEQFF.

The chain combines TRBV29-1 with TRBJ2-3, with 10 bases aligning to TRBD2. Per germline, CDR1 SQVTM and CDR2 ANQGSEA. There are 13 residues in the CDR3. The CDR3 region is CRVAGGFTDTQYF. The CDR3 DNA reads TGCAGAGTAGCGGGAGGTTTCACAGATACGCAGTATTTT.

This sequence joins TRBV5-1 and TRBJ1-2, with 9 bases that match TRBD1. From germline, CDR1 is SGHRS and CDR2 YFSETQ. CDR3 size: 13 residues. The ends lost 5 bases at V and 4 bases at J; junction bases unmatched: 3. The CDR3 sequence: CASRMTGGYGYTF. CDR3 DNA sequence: TGCGCCAGCAGAATGACAGGGGGCTATGGCTACACCTTC.

The CDR3, as DNA: TGTGCCAGCAGCTCGACGAGGGGGCTTACCGGGGAGCTGTTTTTT. Its protein is CASSSTRGLTGELFF. The chain recombines TRBV7-2 with TRBJ2-2, with 7 bases matching TRBD1. Losses at the gene ends were 4 bases for V and 5 bases for J; bases not matched to a gene: 7. The CDR3 runs to 15 residues. CDR1 and CDR2 from the germline V gene are SGHTA and FQGNSA.

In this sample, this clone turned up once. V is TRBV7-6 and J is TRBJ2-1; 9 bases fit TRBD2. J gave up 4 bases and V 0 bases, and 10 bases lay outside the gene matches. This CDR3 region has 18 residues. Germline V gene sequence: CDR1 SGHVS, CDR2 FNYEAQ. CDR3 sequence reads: CASSLAGVAGANYNEQFF. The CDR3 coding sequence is TGTGCCAGCAGCTTAGCGGGGGTAGCGGGGGCCAATTACAATGAGCAGTTCTTC.

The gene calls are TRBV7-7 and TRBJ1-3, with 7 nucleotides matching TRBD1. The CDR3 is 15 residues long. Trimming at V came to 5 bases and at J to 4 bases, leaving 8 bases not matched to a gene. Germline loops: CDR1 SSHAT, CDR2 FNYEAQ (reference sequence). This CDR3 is CASSRGRGRGNTIYF. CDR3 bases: TGTGCCAGCAGCCGCGGAAGGGGGCGAGGAAACACCATATATTTT.

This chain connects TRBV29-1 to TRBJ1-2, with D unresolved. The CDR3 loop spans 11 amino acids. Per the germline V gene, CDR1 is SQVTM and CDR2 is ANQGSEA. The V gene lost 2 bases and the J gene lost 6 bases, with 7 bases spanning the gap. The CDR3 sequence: CSVERGNGYTF. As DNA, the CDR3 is TGCAGCGTTGAACGAGGAAATGGCTACACCTTC. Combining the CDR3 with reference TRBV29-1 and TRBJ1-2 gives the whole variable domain SAVISQKPSRDICQRGTSLTIQCQVDSQVTMMFWYRQQPGQSLTLIATANQGSEATYESGFVIDKFPISRPNLTFSTLTVSNMSPEDSSIYLCSVERGNGYTFGSGTRLTVV.